This T cell receptor (beta chain) is drawn from a study of blood T cell repertoires in COVID-19. Study-level background: Researchers got acute and convalescent COVID-19 samples from the United States, Italy and Spain. The analysed material was cDNA or gDNA that came from T cells, B-cell-depleted T cells, or PBMCs.

The protocol was immunoSEQ multiplex PCR, while the TCRdb copy is restricted to in-frame clones and leaves out a portion. The sample holds about 89,000 clones, approximately 75% seen once. This clone was detected once. Material for sequencing was peripheral blood. The TCR comes from a woman aged 80 or over with acute or convalescent COVID-19.

In DNA, the CDR3 is TGTGCCATCAGGCGGACTATCGGTGAAAGATACAATGAGCAGTTCTTC. Its protein product is CAIRRTIGERYNEQFF. The rearrangement links TRBV10-3 to TRBJ2-1; a weak D match, TRBD2 (6 bases). Between the trimmed V and J ends, which lost 6 bases and 4 bases, there was a span of 19 bases. Germline lookup yields CDR1 ENHRY and CDR2 SYGVKD. The CDR3 is made up of 16 amino acids.